This entry lists 6 T cell receptor beta chains sequenced from one sample in a study of blood T cell repertoires in COVID-19. Profiled with immunoSEQ multiplex PCR; TCRdb holds only in-frame clones, not every one. The table shows fewer than 450,000 clones, with approximately 85% occurring only once. Source material: PBMCs or T cells enriched from blood (not recorded which). The receptors come from a woman aged 40 to 49 with acute COVID-19.

V usage is TRBV13 and J usage is TRBJ2-3; D is perhaps TRBD1 (5 bases). CDR1 and CDR2 (germline): PRHDT, FYEKMQ (reference sequence). This CDR3 spans 17 amino acids. Trimming shortened V by 4 bases and J by 5 bases, and 22 bases separated the two germline ends. CDR3 loop: CASSSLDGDREKDTQYF. The CDR3 nucleotides read TGTGCCAGCAGCTCCCTAGATGGAGACAGAGAAAAAGATACGCAGTATTTT. Full variable domain (missing parts from reference TRBV13 and TRBJ2-3): AAGVIQSPRHLIKEKRETATLKCYPIPRHDTVYWYQQGPGQDPQFLISFYEKMQSDKGSIPDRFSAQQFSDYHSELNMSSLELGDSALYFCASSSLDGDREKDTQYFGPGTRLTVL.

The rearrangement joins TRBV10-2 to TRBJ2-3; D unclear. From germline, CDR1 is WSHSY and CDR2 SAAADI. V lost 3 bases and J lost 12, with 7 bases in between. This CDR3 is 10 amino acids long. The CDR3 sequence is CASSDFTQYF. DNA of the CDR3: TGCGCCAGCAGTGACTTCACACAGTATTTT.

This clone was picked up one time. V and J are TRBV9 and TRBJ2-1; TRBD1 might be the D (6 bases). Between the trimmed V and J ends, which lost 2 bases and 6 bases, there was a span of 12 bases. The CDR3 contains 14 residues. Germline V gene data show CDR1 as SGDLS and CDR2 as YYNGEE. The chain's CDR3 is CASSVQGFGNEQFF. In nucleotides, the CDR3 is TGTGCCAGCAGCGTGCAGGGGTTTGGCAATGAGCAGTTCTTC.

This clone was counted many times. The J gene is TRBJ1-1, the V gene TRBV7-2; D gene uncertain. CDR1 is SGHTA and CDR2 is FQGNSA in the germline V gene. The CDR3 spans 15 residues. Trimming removed 1 base at V and 1 base at J, with 10 bases between. The CDR3 DNA sequence: TGTGCCAGCAGCTTAGAGGCGGCGGGGAACACTGAAGCTTTCTTT. Translating it yields CASSLEAAGNTEAFF.

This clone qualifies as medium-sized. The V call is TRBV24-1, the J call TRBJ2-5, with 9 nucleotides matching TRBD1. Germline CDR1 is KGHDR and CDR2 is SFDVKD. The CDR3 extends over 16 amino acids. The junction had 7 bases not matched to a gene; V was cut back by 4 bases and J by 2 bases. The CDR3 DNA follows: TGTGCCACCAGTGACGAAGGACAGGGGCTTCAAGAGACCCAGTACTTC. Its protein product is CATSDEGQGLQETQYF.

The V call is TRBV7-9, the J call TRBJ1-1, with a possible D match to TRBD1 (5 bases). V was cut by 5 bases and J by 3 bases, with 16 bases left in between. Germline loops: CDR1 SEHNR, CDR2 FQNEAQ (reference sequence). There are 15 residues in the CDR3. Here the CDR3 reads CASSAEPGGDTEAFF. The CDR3 nucleotides are TGTGCCAGCAGCGCCGAACCCGGAGGGGACACTGAAGCTTTCTTT. Full variable domain (missing parts from reference TRBV7-9 and TRBJ1-1): DTGVSQNPRHKITKRGQNVTFRCDPISEHNRLYWYRQTLGQGPEFLTYFQNEAQLEKSRLLSDRFSAERPKGSFSTLEIQRTEQGDSAMYLCASSAEPGGDTEAFFGQGTRLTVV.